These T cell receptor beta chains were read from a single sample in a study of blood T cell repertoires in COVID-19. Sequenced by immunoSEQ multiplex PCR; TCRdb stores in-frame clones only, minus some. The sample yields approximately 120,000 clones, 70% to 85% seen once. The sample consisted of peripheral blood. The receptors were gathered from a woman aged 80 or over with active or convalescent COVID-19. Each CDR3 is given with its conserved first and last residue. D genes are given only for firm matches. The size of a clone is reported for some rows only, either as once, few or many, or as a class for expanded clones.

v_gene	abundance	j_gene	d_gene	CDR3aa	CDR3nt
TRBV18	-	TRBJ2-2	TRBD2	CASSPERDGLTGELFF	TGTGCCAGCTCACCAGAGCGGGACGGCCTCACCGGGGAGCTGTTTTTT
TRBV6-6	-	TRBJ1-1	-	CASSYAAGEGNTEAFF	TGTGCCAGCAGTTACGCGGCGGGAGAGGGGAACACTGAAGCTTTCTTT
TRBV6-5	-	TRBJ2-7	TRBD1	CASTKVGTGVNEQYF	TGTGCCAGCACCAAAGTCGGGACAGGGGTCAACGAGCAGTACTTC
TRBV18	-	TRBJ1-1	-	CASSPRTEAFF	TGTGCCAGCTCACCTCGCACTGAAGCTTTCTTT
TRBV11-2	-	TRBJ2-1	-	CASSPRVVEFF	TGTGCCAGCAGCCCCCGGGTAGTTGAGTTCTTC
TRBV28	few	TRBJ2-7	-	CATDGQYSYEQYF	TGTGCCACCGACGGACAGTACTCCTACGAGCAGTACTTC
TRBV5-4	once	TRBJ2-3	-	CASSLGQTPSTDTQYF	TGTGCCAGCAGCTTGGGACAGACACCTAGCACAGATACGCAGTATTTT
TRBV18	-	TRBJ2-4	TRBD1	CASSPPGQLAKNIQYF	TGTGCCAGCTCACCACCGGGACAGCTAGCCAAAAACATTCAGTACTTC
TRBV27	once	TRBJ2-2	-	CASTRRLEVGELFF	TGTGCCAGCACCCGGAGGTTGGAGGTCGGGGAGCTGTTTTTT
TRBV2	-	TRBJ1-6	-	CASSVQGYNSPLHF	TGTGCCAGCAGTGTGCAGGGTTATAATTCACCCCTCCACTTT
TRBV6-5	-	TRBJ1-2	-	CASSLGGVVTNYGYTF	TGTGCCAGCAGTTTGGGGGGGGTGGTTACTAACTATGGCTACACCTTC
TRBV18	-	TRBJ1-5	TRBD1	CASSPGTGSGSNQPQHF	TGTGCCAGCTCACCGGGGACAGGATCAGGGAGCAATCAGCCCCAGCATTTT
TRBV19	-	TRBJ2-1	-	CASSILSVRLNEQFF	TGTGCCAGTAGTATACTCAGCGTTCGTCTCAATGAGCAGTTCTTC
TRBV10-3	-	TRBJ1-1	-	CASQGRGTEAFF	TGTGCCAGCCAGGGCAGGGGCACTGAAGCTTTCTTT
TRBV28	-	TRBJ2-3	-	CASSWTTRADTQYF	TGTGCCAGCAGTTGGACAACAAGGGCAGATACGCAGTATTTT
TRBV7-2	-	TRBJ2-3	TRBD2	CASSLILAESTDTQYF	TGTGCCAGCAGCCTAATACTAGCGGAGAGCACAGATACGCAGTATTTT
TRBV5-1	-	TRBJ1-2	TRBD1	CASSGDRGGGYTF	TGCGCCAGCAGCGGGGACAGGGGAGGAGGCTACACCTTC
TRBV5-1	-	TRBJ1-5	TRBD1	CASSTGTGRNQPQHF	TGCGCCAGCAGCACGGGGACAGGGCGCAATCAGCCCCAGCATTTT
TRBV9	few	TRBJ2-6	TRBD1	CASSPRWAGGAGANVLTF	TGTGCCAGCAGCCCCCGGTGGGCAGGGGGCGCTGGGGCCAACGTCCTGACTTTC
TRBV5-1	once	TRBJ1-1	-	CASSSLQGNTEAFF	TGCGCCAGCAGCTCCCTACAGGGGAACACTGAAGCTTTCTTT
TRBV11-3	-	TRBJ2-1	TRBD2	CASAVGGAGGGNEQFF	TGTGCCAGCGCCGTTGGGGGGGCGGGAGGAGGGAATGAGCAGTTCTTC
TRBV25-1	-	TRBJ2-7	-	CASSGPSETLAYEQYF	TGTGCCAGCAGTGGCCCCTCCGAGACTCTAGCCTACGAGCAGTACTTC
TRBV5-1	-	TRBJ1-1	-	CASSLSGPRRAFF	TGCGCCAGCAGCTTAAGCGGGCCCAGACGGGCTTTCTTT
TRBV19	-	TRBJ2-7	TRBD1	CASSINTGGEEQYF	TGTGCCAGTAGTATAAATACAGGGGGTGAAGAGCAGTACTTC
TRBV28	-	TRBJ2-2	-	CASSLRGITGELFF	TGTGCCAGCAGTTTAAGGGGGATCACCGGGGAGCTGTTTTTT
TRBV28	-	TRBJ2-1	TRBD2	CASTQGLAGSNEQFF	TGTGCCAGCACCCAGGGACTAGCGGGAAGCAATGAGCAGTTCTTC
TRBV6-5	-	TRBJ2-5	TRBD2	CASGLAGRETQYF	TGTGCCAGCGGACTAGCGGGTAGAGAGACCCAGTACTTC
TRBV5-1	few	TRBJ2-1	-	CATRGRSSYNEQFF	TGCGCCACACGGGGGAGATCCTCCTACAATGAGCAGTTCTTC
TRBV19	-	TRBJ2-3	TRBD2	CASTLRPSGRDTQYF	TGTGCCAGTACCTTGAGGCCTAGCGGGAGGGATACGCAGTATTTT
TRBV12-3/TRBV12-4	-	TRBJ2-1	-	CASSPTPYNEQFF	TGTGCCAGCAGCCCTACTCCCTACAATGAGCAGTTCTTC
TRBV25-1	once	TRBJ2-2	-	CASRGDTGELFF	TGTGCCAGCAGAGGGGACACCGGGGAGCTGTTTTTT
TRBV5-6	few	TRBJ1-2	-	CASSFYGDNYGYTF	TGTGCCAGCAGCTTTTACGGGGATAACTATGGCTACACCTTC
TRBV18	-	TRBJ1-2	-	CASSLDSSYGYTF	TGTGCCAGCTCTCTCGACAGTAGCTATGGCTACACCTTC
TRBV5-4	-	TRBJ2-2	TRBD1	CASSPGGDRAIGELFF	TGTGCCAGCAGTCCCGGTGGGGACAGGGCTATCGGGGAGCTGTTTTTT
TRBV9	once	TRBJ2-5	-	CASSVGSGVQTQETQYF	TGTGCCAGCAGCGTAGGGTCGGGGGTACAAACTCAAGAGACCCAGTACTTC
TRBV24-1	-	TRBJ1-2	-	CATRGSSYGYTF	TGTGCCACCCGGGGGAGTAGCTATGGCTACACCTTC
TRBV7-2	few	TRBJ2-3	TRBD2	CASSIPTSGADTQYF	TGTGCCAGCAGCATCCCGACTAGCGGTGCAGATACGCAGTATTTT
TRBV6-5	-	TRBJ1-5	-	CASSYSAHGGQPQHF	TGTGCCAGCAGTTACTCGGCCCACGGGGGTCAGCCCCAGCATTTT
TRBV6-1	-	TRBJ1-1	-	CASSELAAGAFF	TGTGCCAGCAGTGAATTGGCAGCAGGAGCTTTCTTT
TRBV5-1	-	TRBJ2-3	-	CASSLRGTDTQYF	TGCGCCAGCAGCCTGAGGGGGACAGATACGCAGTATTTT
TRBV5-8	-	TRBJ2-7	-	CASSIRQYEQYF	TGTGCCAGCAGCATCAGACAGTACGAGCAGTACTTC
TRBV5-1	-	TRBJ2-1	TRBD2	CASSYGRANEQFF	TGCGCCAGCAGTTACGGGAGGGCCAATGAGCAGTTCTTC
TRBV5-1	-	TRBJ2-7	TRBD2	CASSFGLAGGAEQYF	TGCGCCAGCAGCTTCGGACTAGCGGGTGGAGCTGAGCAGTACTTC
TRBV5-1	-	TRBJ2-3	-	CASSLALLDTSTDTQYF	TGCGCCAGCAGCTTGGCCCTGTTGGACACCAGCACAGATACGCAGTATTTT
TRBV27	-	TRBJ2-7	-	CASSLLLQGVYEQYF	TGTGCCAGCAGTTTATTATTACAGGGAGTATACGAGCAGTACTTC
TRBV4-1	-	TRBJ2-2	TRBD2	CASSQQSSGRLDGELFF	TGCGCCAGCAGCCAACAGTCTAGCGGTCGACTTGACGGGGAGCTGTTTTTT
TRBV5-1	-	TRBJ1-2	-	CASSLGSGRKDYGYTF	TGCGCCAGCAGCTTGGGTTCAGGGCGGAAGGACTATGGCTACACCTTC
TRBV5-1	-	TRBJ1-3	-	CASSLQGTSGNTIYF	TGCGCCAGCAGCCTACAGGGAACCTCTGGAAACACCATATATTTT
TRBV28	-	TRBJ2-7	TRBD2	CASSSGAGGAGRSYEQYF	TGTGCCAGCAGTTCCGGGGCAGGAGGAGCGGGAAGATCCTACGAGCAGTACTTC
TRBV7-3	few	TRBJ2-2	TRBD1	CASSKDRARTGELFF	TGTGCCAGCAGCAAAGACAGGGCCCGCACCGGGGAGCTGTTTTTT
TRBV3-1/TRBV3-2	-	TRBJ2-2	TRBD2	CASSLGLALGAGELFF	TGTGCCAGCAGCCTAGGACTAGCGTTAGGGGCTGGGGAGCTGTTTTTT
TRBV28	-	TRBJ1-1	TRBD1	CASSLGQGGGTEAFF	TGTGCCAGCAGTCTAGGACAGGGGGGGGGAACTGAAGCTTTCTTT
TRBV5-8	-	TRBJ1-5	TRBD1	CASSLQVQSQGVGQPQHF	TGTGCCAGCAGCTTGCAGGTTCAAAGTCAGGGGGTTGGTCAGCCCCAGCATTTT
TRBV30	-	TRBJ2-5	-	CAWSVLETQYF	TGTGCCTGGAGTGTACTCGAGACCCAGTACTTC